This T cell receptor beta chain was observed in a study of T cells after yellow fever vaccination. Points from the study as a whole: Researchers noted that a small share of clonotypes showed up in both CD4 and CD8 compartments. Among primary-vaccination clones, most reappeared after the booster, at almost 98% for CD4 and 85% to 90% for CD8.

V was pared by 0 bases and J by 3 bases, with 12 bases between. From germline, CDR1 is SGHDT and CDR2 YYEEEE. This CDR3 spans 15 amino acids. This clonotype was seen a handful of times. Its antigen is not identified. TCRdb processed the 5' RACE reads anew with MiXCR; each CDR3 protein has one entry. The sample lists nearly 350,000 distinct CDR3 sequences; around 8.1% were seen once. This receptor was identified in a man aged 18 to 30 who received the YFV17D yellow fever vaccine. Specimen: PBMCs, collected around 45 days after the first yellow fever vaccination. The V gene is TRBV5-6, the J gene TRBJ1-1, with D unclear. CDR3 bases: TGTGCCAGCAGCTTGGACGGAAGGGTGGACACTGAAGCTTTCTTT. Its protein is CASSLDGRVDTEAFF.